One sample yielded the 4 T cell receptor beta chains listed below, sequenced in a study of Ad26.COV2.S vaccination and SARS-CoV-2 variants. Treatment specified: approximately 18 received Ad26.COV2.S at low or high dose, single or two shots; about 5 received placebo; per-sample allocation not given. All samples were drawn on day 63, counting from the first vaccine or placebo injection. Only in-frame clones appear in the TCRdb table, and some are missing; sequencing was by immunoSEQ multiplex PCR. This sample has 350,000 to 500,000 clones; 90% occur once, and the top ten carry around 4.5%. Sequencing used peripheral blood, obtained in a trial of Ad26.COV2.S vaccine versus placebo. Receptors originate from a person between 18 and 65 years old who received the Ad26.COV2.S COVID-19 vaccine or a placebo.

The CDR3 DNA reads as TGTGCCAGTACCCCTCTAGCGGTCACAGATACGCAGTATTTT. Translated: CASTPLAVTDTQYF. V and J are TRBV19 and TRBJ2-3; 7 bases align to TRBD2. The germline gives CDR1 LNHDA, CDR2 SQIVND (reference sequence). The V segment lost 7 bases and the J segment 2 bases; nucleotides outside the gene matches: 6. CDR3 length equals 14 residues.

CDR3 in amino acids: CSVEDGSIGTQYF. Here the CDR3 DNA reads TGCAGCGTTGAAGATGGGTCAATAGGGACCCAGTACTTC. V and J are TRBV29-1 and TRBJ2-5; no clear D gene. Per the germline V gene, CDR1 is SQVTM and CDR2 is ANQGSEA. V was shortened by 0 bases and J by 7 bases, with 12 bases between the two germline ends. The CDR3 is 13 residues long.

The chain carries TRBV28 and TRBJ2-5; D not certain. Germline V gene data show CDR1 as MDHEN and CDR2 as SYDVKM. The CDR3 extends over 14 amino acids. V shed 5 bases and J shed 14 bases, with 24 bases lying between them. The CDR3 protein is CASSQSPPPTAEYF. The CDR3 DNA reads TGTGCCAGCAGTCAAAGCCCCCCACCCACGGCGGAATACTTC. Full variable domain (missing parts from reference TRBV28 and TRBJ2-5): DVKVTQSSRYLVKRTGEKVFLECVQDMDHENMFWYRQDPGLGLRLIYFSYDVKMKEKGDIPEGYSVSREKKERFSLILESASTNQTSMYLCASSQSPPPTAEYFGPGTRLLVL.

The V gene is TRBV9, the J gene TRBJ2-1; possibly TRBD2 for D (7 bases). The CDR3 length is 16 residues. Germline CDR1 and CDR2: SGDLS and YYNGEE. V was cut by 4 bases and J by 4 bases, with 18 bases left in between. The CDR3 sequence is CASSPPGGEYYNEQFF. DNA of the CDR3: TGTGCCAGCAGCCCACCGGGGGGCGAATATTACAATGAGCAGTTCTTC.